Listed below are T cell receptor beta chains from one sample, sequenced in a study of shared clonotypes between healthy human individuals. Generated by immunoSEQ multiplex PCR, the TCRdb table keeps only in-frame clones and is missing some. The sample shows about 380,000 clones, 90% to 97% of them seen only once. Material for sequencing was memory CD8+ T cells sorted from blood. The source is a man aged 30 to 39 in good health. The CDR3 runs from the conserved cysteine through the conserved F or W. A D gene is named only where the DNA matches it firmly. Not every row has a clone size; where given, it reads once, few, many or a size class.

j_call,v_call,clone_size,d_call,cdr3_aa
TRBJ2-2,TRBV6-1,.,.,CASGGSTDTGELFF
TRBJ2-3,TRBV14,.,.,CASSRSTGRTDTQYF
TRBJ2-5,TRBV7-3,.,.,CASSLGGGETQYF
TRBJ2-1,TRBV5-1,.,TRBD1,CASSWGQGRREQFF
TRBJ1-5,TRBV6-1,.,.,CASSNREGNQPQHF
TRBJ2-3,TRBV6-4,.,.,CASSDIAGGTDTQYF
TRBJ2-1,TRBV12-5,.,.,CASGLPGPQGGEQFF
TRBJ2-1,TRBV5-4,.,TRBD1,CASSQTRTGGNEQFF
TRBJ1-2,TRBV29-1,once,TRBD1,CSAGQIYGYTF
TRBJ2-7,TRBV28,.,TRBD2,CASSLLGTSGTYEQYF
TRBJ1-3,TRBV7-8,.,.,CASSLGGVGNTIYF
TRBJ2-5,TRBV27,once,.,CASSLGYLQETQYF
TRBJ2-7,TRBV9,.,.,CASSVRPGQPYEQYF
TRBJ2-5,TRBV6-4,.,.,CASSDWATETQYF
TRBJ2-1,TRBV6-1,.,.,CASRLAQWSEQFF
TRBJ2-2,TRBV7-7,.,.,CASSEGNIRGTGELFF
TRBJ1-3,TRBV6-5,.,.,CASSYSRDPWNTIYF
TRBJ2-7,TRBV20-1,few,.,CSASKAYEQYF
TRBJ1-1,TRBV5-6,once,.,CASSLSGLGMNTEAFF
TRBJ2-7,TRBV25-1,.,.,CASSPRSGLRYEQYF
TRBJ2-7,TRBV20-1,.,.,CSATTYYEQYF
TRBJ2-3,TRBV6-5,.,.,CASSYSGTDTQYF
TRBJ1-6,TRBV5-6,.,.,CASSSRQFRIWSPLHF
TRBJ2-2,TRBV28,once,TRBD1,CASTGVETGTGPTGELFF
TRBJ1-1,TRBV7-9,.,TRBD1,CASSLLNRGIVEAFF
TRBJ1-1,TRBV2,.,.,CARSRAYTEAFF
TRBJ2-3,TRBV9,.,TRBD2,CASSVTSGTDTQYF
TRBJ1-4,TRBV4-1,.,TRBD1,CASSQDLGQGALTNEKLFF
TRBJ1-2,TRBV19,.,.,CASSISSSIFYGYTF
TRBJ2-3,TRBV11-2,.,TRBD1,CASSLAAGGAQGYTQYF
TRBJ1-3,TRBV28,.,TRBD1,CASSPTGGGNTIYF
TRBJ2-3,TRBV7-2,.,.,CASSFRTSTDTQYF
TRBJ2-1,TRBV27,.,.,CASNPGGISYNEQFF
TRBJ2-3,TRBV7-3,.,TRBD2,CASSPSGRSDTQYF
TRBJ2-1,TRBV28,.,.,CASSRGREQFF